The TCR beta chain under discussion was sequenced for a study of T cell changes during pregnancy in multiple sclerosis. Measured with immunoSEQ multiplex PCR; TCRdb has only the in-frame clones, and not every one. The repertoire includes more than 75,000 clones, approximately 94% of them detected once, and roughly 2.5% sits in the top ten. The CDR3 covers 13 residues. V gave up 2 bases and J gave up 2 bases, with 6 bases separating them. The V gene's germline CDR1 is ENHRY and CDR2 SYGVKD. This specimen was peripheral blood, taken in the third trimester of pregnancy. V usage is TRBV10-3 and J usage is TRBJ1-2; D gene unclear. The receptor comes from a female donor with multiple sclerosis, enrolled in a pregnancy study. The CDR3 sequence is CAISEVGNYGYTF. As DNA, the CDR3 is TGTGCCATCAGTGAGGTCGGGAACTATGGCTACACCTTC.